These 17 T cell receptor beta chains came from one sample sequenced in a study of Ad26.COV2.S vaccination and SARS-CoV-2 variants (dated by TCRdb to the early 2020s). The receptor library was made with the immunoSEQ multiplex PCR assay. In its TCRdb copy, this immuneACCESS table keeps in-frame sequences only and misses some clones. Where compared with another copy, unresolved V genes explain less than half of these, and the others have no known cause. Present in this sample are over 400,000 clones, 80% to 95% of which were seen just once. The top ten clonotypes cover roughly 4.3% of the sample. The sample's treatment or condition label, decoded: some 20 received Ad26.COV2.S at low or high dose, single or two shots; roughly five received placebo; per-sample allocation not given. Repertoires of vaccine and placebo recipients were sequenced from samples collected on day 63 after the first injection.

This specimen was peripheral blood, taken in a trial of Ad26.COV2.S vaccine versus placebo. The receptors come from a person between 18 and 65 years old who received the Ad26.COV2.S COVID-19 vaccine or a placebo.

V is TRBV7-3 and J is TRBJ2-2; TRBD2 agrees at 8 bases. Trimming took 7 bases from V and 3 from J; bases not matched to a gene: 7. The germline V gene encodes CDR1 SGHTA and CDR2 FQGTGA. The CDR3 loop spans 15 amino acids. CDR3 nucleotides: TGTGCCAGCAATTTAGCGGGACCCGACACCGGGGAGCTGTTTTTT. Protein product: CASNLAGPDTGELFF.

The chain is built from TRBV6-5 and TRBJ2-4; unclear D gene. The V gene's germline CDR1 is MNHEY and CDR2 SVGAGI. V was cut by 8 bases and J by 12 bases, with 11 bases left in between. This CDR3 region has 10 residues. The CDR3 DNA reads TGTGCCAGCGGCAACCAAAATCAGTACTTC. The encoded protein is CASGNQNQYF.

This chain joins TRBV10-3 and TRBJ1-5; no definite D call. The CDR3 is 15 amino acids. Germline assignment: CDR1 ENHRY and CDR2 SYGVKD. Trimming took 3 bases from V and 1 from J, leaving 10 bases between them. The CDR3 coding sequence is TGTGCCATCAGTGACGAGGGAGTGAGCAATCAGCCCCAGCATTTT. This gives the protein CAISDEGVSNQPQHF.

V and J are TRBV3-1 (or the pseudogene TRBV3-2) and TRBJ2-7; 10 nucleotides agree with TRBD2. From germline, CDR1 is LGHDT and CDR2 YNNKEL (reference sequence). V dropped 2 bases and J dropped 0; count of bases not matched to a gene: 13. The CDR3 consists of 19 residues. The CDR3 DNA is TGTGCCAGCAGCCAACGGTTAGGACTAGCGGAACCGAGCTCCTACGAGCAGTACTTC. Translation gives CASSQRLGLAEPSSYEQYF.

The chain employs TRBV3-1 (or the pseudogene TRBV3-2) and TRBJ2-5; D perhaps matches TRBD2 (6 bases). Germline CDR1 LGHDT, CDR2 YNNKEL (reference sequence). V lost 1 base, J lost 0 bases, and 12 bases lay in between. There are 16 residues in the CDR3. DNA of the CDR3: TGTGCCAGCAGCCAAGGTAGTAGCGGTAACCAAGAGACCCAGTACTTC. Protein sequence: CASSQGSSGNQETQYF.

This rearrangement joins TRBV5-6 to TRBJ2-1; D remains ambiguous. Trimming shortened V by 0 bases and J by 0 bases, and 4 bases separated the two germline ends. Germline V gene lookup returns CDR1 SGHDT and CDR2 YYEEEE. This CDR3 region has 14 residues. The CDR3 DNA is TGTGCCAGCAGCTTGGGGAGCTCCTACAATGAGCAGTTCTTC. Translation gives CASSLGSSYNEQFF.

V is TRBV3-1 (or the pseudogene TRBV3-2) and J is TRBJ2-7; no definite D call. V was trimmed by 0 bases and J by 1 base, leaving 1 base between them. Germline V CDR1 and CDR2: LGHDT, YNNKEL (reference sequence). The CDR3 is 12 residues long. The CDR3 nucleotides are TGTGCCAGCAGCCAAGATTCCTACGAGCAGTACTTC. Translation gives CASSQDSYEQYF.

This chain links TRBV5-1 with TRBJ2-1; 8 bases are a match to TRBD1. The CDR3 has 15 residues. Germline trimming cut 4 bases from V and 4 bases from J; bases unmatched to any gene: 7. CDR1 SGHRS and CDR2 YFSETQ come from the germline V gene. DNA of the CDR3: TGCGCCAGCAGCACGACAGGGGACCATTACAATGAGCAGTTCTTC. Its protein is CASSTTGDHYNEQFF.

The chain has TRBV10-2 and TRBJ2-7; D might be TRBD1 (6 bases). This CDR3 contains 14 residues. Trimming took off 5 bases at V and 2 bases at J, with 13 bases between the two ends. CDR1 is WSHSY and CDR2 is SAAADI in the germline V gene. The CDR3 loop is CASSIGGPPYEQYF. CDR3 sequence (DNA): TGCGCCAGCAGTATTGGGGGCCCCCCCTACGAGCAGTACTTC.

The chain links TRBV19 to TRBJ2-2, with D possibly being TRBD2 (5 bases). Looked up from germline, CDR1 is LNHDA and CDR2 is SQIVND (reference sequence). V lost 3 bases and J 1 base, leaving 9 bases between the germline ends. The CDR3 has 15 residues. CDR3 loop: CASSMQGGNTGELFF. The CDR3 nucleotides read TGTGCCAGTAGTATGCAAGGAGGGAACACCGGGGAGCTGTTTTTT.

This clone is a singleton in its sample. The CDR3 here is CASSLGGTGNEQYF. CDR3 DNA: TGTGCCAGCAGCTTGGGTGGGACAGGGAACGAGCAGTACTTC. The V gene is TRBV7-2, the J gene TRBJ2-7; 9 bases line up with TRBD1. The CDR3 sequence is 14 residues long. CDR1 and CDR2 (germline): SGHTA, FQGNSA. J lost 5 bases, V lost 3 bases, and 5 bases had no gene match. The variable domain in full, with the rest retrieved from reference TRBV7-2 and TRBJ2-7, is GAGVSQSPSNKVTEKGKDVELRCDPISGHTALYWYRQSLGQGLEFLIYFQGNSAPDKSGLPSDRFSAERTGGSVSTLTIQRTQQEDSAVYLCASSLGGTGNEQYFGPGTRLTVT.

The chain combines TRBV5-6 with TRBJ2-4, with D uncertain. With 0 bases removed from V and 0 bases from J, the gap between germline ends came to 13 bases. CDR3 size: 17 residues. Germline V gene sequence: CDR1 SGHDT, CDR2 YYEEEE. The CDR3 DNA sequence: TGTGCCAGCAGCTTGGGGGCCGGTCTTCTAGCCAAAAACATTCAGTACTTC. Its translation is CASSLGAGLLAKNIQYF.

This chain joins TRBV3-1 (or the pseudogene TRBV3-2) and TRBJ1-2; D is unresolved. The germline V gene encodes CDR1 LGHDT and CDR2 YNNKEL (reference sequence). Between the trimmed V and J ends, which lost 1 base and 5 bases, there was a span of 8 bases. CDR3 length: 13 residues. DNA of the CDR3: TGTGCCAGCAGCCAAGGGACGGAATATGGCTACACCTTC. Encoded protein: CASSQGTEYGYTF.

This sequence joins TRBV12-1 and TRBJ2-3; the table's D call, TRBD2, was not checked against the DNA. TRBV12-1 is flagged as a pseudogene. The CDR3 spans 17 residues. Here the CDR3 reads CASSSRRTSWLPDTQYF. DNA for the CDR3: TGTGCCAGCAGCTCACGTCGGACTAGTTGGTTGCCAGATACGCAGTATTTT.

This clone was observed once. The rearrangement joins TRBV11-2 to TRBJ2-6; D ambiguous. Germline values: CDR1 SGHAT, CDR2 FQNNGV. The V end was cut by 5 bases, the J end by 0 bases, with 11 bases between. This CDR3 spans 16 amino acids. CDR3 DNA sequence: TGTGCCAGCAGCCTACAGACAATCTCTGGGGCCAACGTCCTGACTTTC. The encoded protein is CASSLQTISGANVLTF.

This sequence joins TRBV28 and TRBJ1-4; the D gene is possibly TRBD1 (6 bases). The V end was cut by 6 bases, the J end by 10 bases, with 21 bases between. Germline V gene lookup returns CDR1 MDHEN and CDR2 SYDVKM. This CDR3 spans 15 amino acids. The CDR3: CASSKRTDWSGKLFF. The CDR3 DNA is TGTGCCAGCAGCAAGAGGACAGACTGGTCTGGAAAACTGTTTTTT.

The chain has TRBV7-2 and TRBJ2-2; D remains unclear. CDR1 and CDR2 (germline): SGHTA, FQGNSA. The CDR3 is made up of 15 amino acids. V was clipped by 1 base and J by 1 base, with 7 bases between them. This chain's CDR3 is CASSLVWGNTGELFF. CDR3 in DNA: TGTGCCAGCAGCTTAGTTTGGGGGAACACCGGGGAGCTGTTTTTT.